This T cell receptor beta chain originates from a study of T cell clones after liver transplantation. Background on the study: Samples came from ITN030ST, which attempted immunosuppression withdrawal within 2 years of liver transplantation. Third-party-reactive TCRbeta sequences from pre-transplant mixed lymphocyte reactions served as antigen-independent comparators.

Study-wide findings and caveats: These preliminary findings come from unstandardized post-transplant sampling times.

With 0 bases removed from V and 0 bases from J, the gap between germline ends came to 8 bases. From germline, CDR1 is MGHRA and CDR2 YSYEKL. This CDR3 has 16 amino acids. This clone is medium-sized. Its antigen remains unknown. Sequencing used immunoSEQ multiplex PCR; TCRdb keeps in-frame clones, though not all of them. Of around 6,100 clones in the sample, about 84% were seen once. This specimen was CD8+ T cells from blood, taken before liver transplant. The chain links TRBV4-1 to TRBJ2-2; D is ambiguous. This clonotype was obtained from a human donor who received a liver transplant. CDR3 in amino acids: CASSQEPETNTGELFF. CDR3 DNA: TGCGCCAGCAGCCAAGAGCCGGAAACGAACACCGGGGAGCTGTTTTTT.